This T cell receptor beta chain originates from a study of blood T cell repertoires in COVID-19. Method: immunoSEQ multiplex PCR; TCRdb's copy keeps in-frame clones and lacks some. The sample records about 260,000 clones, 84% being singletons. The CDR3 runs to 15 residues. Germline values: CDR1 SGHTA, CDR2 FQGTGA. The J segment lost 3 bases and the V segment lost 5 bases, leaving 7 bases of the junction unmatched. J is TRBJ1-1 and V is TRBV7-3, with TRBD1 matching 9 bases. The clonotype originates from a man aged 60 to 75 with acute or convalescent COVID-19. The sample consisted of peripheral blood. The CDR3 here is CASSLPGTGHTEAFF. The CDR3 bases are TGTGCCAGCAGCCTCCCCGGGACAGGGCACACTGAAGCTTTCTTT.